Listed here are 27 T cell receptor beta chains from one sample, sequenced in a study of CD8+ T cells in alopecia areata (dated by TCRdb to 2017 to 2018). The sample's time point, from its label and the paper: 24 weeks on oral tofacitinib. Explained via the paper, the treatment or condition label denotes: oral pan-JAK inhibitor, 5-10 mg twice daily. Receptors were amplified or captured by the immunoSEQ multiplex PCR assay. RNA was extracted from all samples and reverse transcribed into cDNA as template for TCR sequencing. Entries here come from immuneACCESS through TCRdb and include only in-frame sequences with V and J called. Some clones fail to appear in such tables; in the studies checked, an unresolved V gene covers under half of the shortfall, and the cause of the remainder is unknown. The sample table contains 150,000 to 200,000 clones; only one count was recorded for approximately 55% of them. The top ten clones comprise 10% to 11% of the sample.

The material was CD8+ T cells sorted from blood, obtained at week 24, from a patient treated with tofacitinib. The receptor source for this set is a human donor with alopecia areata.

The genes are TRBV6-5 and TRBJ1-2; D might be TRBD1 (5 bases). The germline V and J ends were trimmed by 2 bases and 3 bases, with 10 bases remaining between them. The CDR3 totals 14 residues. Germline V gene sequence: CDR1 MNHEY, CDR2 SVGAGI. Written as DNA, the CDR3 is TGTGCCAGCAGTTACGCAGACAGTTACTATGGCTACACCTTC. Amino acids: CASSYADSYYGYTF.

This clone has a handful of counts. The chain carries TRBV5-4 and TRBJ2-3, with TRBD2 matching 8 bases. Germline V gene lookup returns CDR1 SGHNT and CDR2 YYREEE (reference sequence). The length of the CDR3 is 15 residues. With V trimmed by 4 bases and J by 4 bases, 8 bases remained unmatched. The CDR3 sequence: CASSGTRGGSDTQYF. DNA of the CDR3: TGTGCCAGCAGCGGGACTAGGGGGGGATCAGATACGCAGTATTTT.

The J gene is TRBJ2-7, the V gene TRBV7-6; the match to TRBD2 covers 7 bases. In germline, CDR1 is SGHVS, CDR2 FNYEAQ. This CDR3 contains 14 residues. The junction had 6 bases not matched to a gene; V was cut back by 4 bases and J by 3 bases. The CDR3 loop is CASSSSGVGYEQYF. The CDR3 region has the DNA TGTGCCAGCAGCTCGAGCGGGGTCGGCTACGAGCAGTACTTC.

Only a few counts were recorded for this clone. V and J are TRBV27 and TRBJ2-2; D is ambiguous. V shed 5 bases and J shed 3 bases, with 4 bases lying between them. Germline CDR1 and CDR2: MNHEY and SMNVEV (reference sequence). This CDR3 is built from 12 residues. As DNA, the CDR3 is TGTGCCAGCAGTCCAGACACCGGGGAGCTGTTTTTT. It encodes CASSPDTGELFF.

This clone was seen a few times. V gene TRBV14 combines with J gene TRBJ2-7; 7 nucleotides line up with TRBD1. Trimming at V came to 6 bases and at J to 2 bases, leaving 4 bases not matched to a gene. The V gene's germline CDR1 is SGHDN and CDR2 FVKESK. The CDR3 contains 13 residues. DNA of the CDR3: TGTGCCAGCAGACGGGACAGTACCTACGAGCAGTACTTC. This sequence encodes CASRRDSTYEQYF.

The CDR3 region is CASSLVGAAETQYF. The CDR3 DNA sequence: TGTGCCAGCAGTTTGGTGGGGGCTGCGGAGACCCAGTACTTC. V usage is TRBV27 and J usage is TRBJ2-5; D is possibly TRBD1 (6 bases). The germline CDR1 and CDR2 sequences are MNHEY and SMNVEV (reference sequence). The germline V and J ends were trimmed by 3 bases and 5 bases, with 13 bases remaining between them. The CDR3 length is 14 residues.

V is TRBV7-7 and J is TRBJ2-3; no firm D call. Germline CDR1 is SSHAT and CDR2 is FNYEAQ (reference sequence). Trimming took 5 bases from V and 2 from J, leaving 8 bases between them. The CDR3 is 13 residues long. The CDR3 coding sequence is TGTGCCAGCAGCCCAACGGTCACAGATACGCAGTATTTT. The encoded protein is CASSPTVTDTQYF.

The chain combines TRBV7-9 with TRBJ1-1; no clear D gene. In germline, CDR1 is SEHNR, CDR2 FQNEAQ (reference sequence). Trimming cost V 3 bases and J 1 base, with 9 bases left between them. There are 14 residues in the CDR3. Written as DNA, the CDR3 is TGTGCCAGCAGCTTGGTACAGTCGAACACTGAAGCTTTCTTT. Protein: CASSLVQSNTEAFF. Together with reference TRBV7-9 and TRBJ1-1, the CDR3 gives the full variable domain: DTGVSQNPRHKITKRGQNVTFRCDPISEHNRLYWYRQTLGQGPEFLTYFQNEAQLEKSRLLSDRFSAERPKGSFSTLEIQRTEQGDSAMYLCASSLVQSNTEAFFGQGTRLTVV.

CDR3 sequence reads: CASSQEVGEGSYEQYF. CDR3 DNA sequence: TGCGCCAGCAGCCAAGAGGTCGGCGAGGGGTCCTACGAGCAGTACTTC. The J gene is TRBJ2-7, the V gene TRBV4-3; D tentatively fits TRBD1 or TRBD2 (5 bases each). The V end was cut by 0 bases, the J end by 1 base, with 13 bases between. The CDR3 extends over 16 amino acids. CDR1 is LGHNA and CDR2 is YSLEER in the germline V gene.

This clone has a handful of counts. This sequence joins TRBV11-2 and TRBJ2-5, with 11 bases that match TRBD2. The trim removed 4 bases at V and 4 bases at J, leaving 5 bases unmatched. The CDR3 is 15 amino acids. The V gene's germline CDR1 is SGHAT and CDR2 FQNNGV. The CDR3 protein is CASSYSGGAPETQYF. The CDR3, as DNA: TGTGCCAGCAGCTATAGCGGGGGGGCCCCAGAGACCCAGTACTTC.

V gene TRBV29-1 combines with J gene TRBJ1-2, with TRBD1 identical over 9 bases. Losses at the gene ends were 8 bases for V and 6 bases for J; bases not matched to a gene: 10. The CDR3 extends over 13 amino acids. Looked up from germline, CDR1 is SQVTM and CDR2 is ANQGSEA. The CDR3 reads CSIMTGGKDGYTF. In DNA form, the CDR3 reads TGCAGCATTATGACAGGGGGTAAGGATGGCTACACCTTC.

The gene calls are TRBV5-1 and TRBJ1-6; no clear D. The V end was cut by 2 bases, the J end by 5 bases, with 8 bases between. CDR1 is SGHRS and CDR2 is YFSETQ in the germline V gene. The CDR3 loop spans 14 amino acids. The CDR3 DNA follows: TGCGCCAGCAGCTTAGGACGGAATAATTCACCCCTCCACTTT. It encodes CASSLGRNNSPLHF.

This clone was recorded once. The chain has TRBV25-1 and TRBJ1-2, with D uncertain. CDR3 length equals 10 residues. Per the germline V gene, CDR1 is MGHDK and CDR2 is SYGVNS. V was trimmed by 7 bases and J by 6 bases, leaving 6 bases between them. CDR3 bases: TGTGCCAGCATGGGAGATGGCTACACCTTC. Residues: CASMGDGYTF.

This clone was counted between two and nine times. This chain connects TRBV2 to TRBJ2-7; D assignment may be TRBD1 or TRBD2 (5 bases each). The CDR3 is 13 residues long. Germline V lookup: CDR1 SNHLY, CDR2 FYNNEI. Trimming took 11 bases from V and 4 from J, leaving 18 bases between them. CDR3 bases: TGTGCCCACAAGGGACCTCCCGGATACGAGCAGTACTTC. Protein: CAHKGPPGYEQYF.

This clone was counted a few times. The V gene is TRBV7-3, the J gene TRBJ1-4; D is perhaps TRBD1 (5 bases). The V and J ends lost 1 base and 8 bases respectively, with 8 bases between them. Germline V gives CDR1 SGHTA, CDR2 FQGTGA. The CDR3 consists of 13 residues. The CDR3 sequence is CASSLKGREKLFF. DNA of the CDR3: TGTGCCAGCAGCTTAAAGGGGAGGGAAAAACTGTTTTTT. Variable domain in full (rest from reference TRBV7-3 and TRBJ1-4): GAGVSQTPSNKVTEKGKYVELRCDPISGHTALYWYRQSLGQGPEFLIYFQGTGAADDSGLPNDRFFAVRPEGSVSTLKIQRTERGDSAVYLCASSLKGREKLFFGSGTQLSVL.

CDR3 loop: CASSERTVSSYNEQFF. In nucleotides, the CDR3 is TGTGCCAGCAGTGAACGGACAGTGAGCTCCTACAATGAGCAGTTCTTC. The chain employs TRBV6-1 and TRBJ2-1, with D possibly being TRBD1 (6 bases). The CDR3 totals 16 residues. The germline V gene encodes CDR1 MNHNS and CDR2 SASEGT. The V end was cut by 2 bases, the J end by 0 bases, with 11 bases between.

The CDR3, as DNA: TGTGCCAGCAGACAGACTACAGGGGCCATTAATGAAAAACTGTTTTTT. It translates to CASRQTTGAINEKLFF. V gene TRBV6-6 combines with J gene TRBJ1-4, with 7 bases matching TRBD1. The J segment lost 4 bases and the V segment lost 6 bases, leaving 11 bases of the junction unmatched. Looked up from germline, CDR1 is MNHNY and CDR2 is SVGAGI (reference sequence). The CDR3 sequence is 16 residues long.

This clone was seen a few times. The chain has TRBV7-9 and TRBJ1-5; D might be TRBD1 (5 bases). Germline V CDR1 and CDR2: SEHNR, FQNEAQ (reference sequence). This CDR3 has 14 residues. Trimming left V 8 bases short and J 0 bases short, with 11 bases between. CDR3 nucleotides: TGTGCCAGCTCACGACAGAATAGCAATCAGCCCCAGCATTTT. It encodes CASSRQNSNQPQHF.

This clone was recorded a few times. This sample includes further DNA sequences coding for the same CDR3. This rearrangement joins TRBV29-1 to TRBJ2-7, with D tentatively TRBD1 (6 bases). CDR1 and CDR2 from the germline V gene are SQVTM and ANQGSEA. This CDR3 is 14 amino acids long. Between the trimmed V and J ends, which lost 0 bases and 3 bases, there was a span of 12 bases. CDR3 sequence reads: CSVEDGTGSYEQYF. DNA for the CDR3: TGCAGCGTTGAAGATGGAACAGGGAGCTACGAGCAGTACTTC.

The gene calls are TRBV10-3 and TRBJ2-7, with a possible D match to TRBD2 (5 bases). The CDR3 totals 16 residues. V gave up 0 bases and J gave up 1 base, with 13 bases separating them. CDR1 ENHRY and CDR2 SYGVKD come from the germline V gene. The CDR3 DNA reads TGTGCCATCAGTGAGTCGAGGTCACGGGGTTCCTACGAGCAGTACTTC. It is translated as CAISESRSRGSYEQYF.

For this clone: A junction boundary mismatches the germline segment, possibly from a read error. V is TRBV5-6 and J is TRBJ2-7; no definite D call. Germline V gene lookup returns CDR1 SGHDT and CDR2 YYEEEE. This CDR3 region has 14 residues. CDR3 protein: CTSSLETSAYEQYF. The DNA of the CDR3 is TGTACCAGCAGCTTGGAAACGTCAGCCTACGAGCAGTACTTC.

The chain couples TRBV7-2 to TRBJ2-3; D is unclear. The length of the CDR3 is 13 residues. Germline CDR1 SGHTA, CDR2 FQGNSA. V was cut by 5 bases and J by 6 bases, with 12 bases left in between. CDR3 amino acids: CASSPTRSDTQYF. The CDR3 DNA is TGTGCCAGCAGCCCCACCCGCTCTGATACGCAGTATTTT. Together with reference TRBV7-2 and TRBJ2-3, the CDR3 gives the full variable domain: GAGVSQSPSNKVTEKGKDVELRCDPISGHTALYWYRQSLGQGLEFLIYFQGNSAPDKSGLPSDRFSAERTGGSVSTLTIQRTQQEDSAVYLCASSPTRSDTQYFGPGTRLTVL.

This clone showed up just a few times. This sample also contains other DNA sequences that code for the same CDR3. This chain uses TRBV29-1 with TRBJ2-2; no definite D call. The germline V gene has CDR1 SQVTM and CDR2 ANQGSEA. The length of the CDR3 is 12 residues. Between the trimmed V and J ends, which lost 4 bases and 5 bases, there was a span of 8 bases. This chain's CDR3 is CSVVWGTGELFF. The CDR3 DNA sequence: TGCAGCGTTGTTTGGGGAACCGGGGAGCTGTTTTTT.

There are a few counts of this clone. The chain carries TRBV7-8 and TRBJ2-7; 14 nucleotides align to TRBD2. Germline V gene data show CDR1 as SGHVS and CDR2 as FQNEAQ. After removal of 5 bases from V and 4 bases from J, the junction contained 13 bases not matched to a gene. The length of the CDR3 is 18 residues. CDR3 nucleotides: TGTGCCAGCAGCCGGGGACTAGCGGGGGCGCACACCTCTTACGAGCAGTACTTC. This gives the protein CASSRGLAGAHTSYEQYF.

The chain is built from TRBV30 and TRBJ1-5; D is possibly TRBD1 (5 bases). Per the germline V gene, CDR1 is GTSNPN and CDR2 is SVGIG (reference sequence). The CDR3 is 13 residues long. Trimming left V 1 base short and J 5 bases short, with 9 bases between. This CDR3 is CAWSAGYDQPQHF. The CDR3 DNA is TGTGCCTGGAGTGCAGGGTACGATCAGCCCCAGCATTTT.

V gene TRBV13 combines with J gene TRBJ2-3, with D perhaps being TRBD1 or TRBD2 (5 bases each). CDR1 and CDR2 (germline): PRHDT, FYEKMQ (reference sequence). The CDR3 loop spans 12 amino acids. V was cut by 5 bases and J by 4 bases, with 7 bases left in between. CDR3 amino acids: CASSPGPDTQYF. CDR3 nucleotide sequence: TGTGCCAGCAGCCCGGGACCAGATACGCAGTATTTT. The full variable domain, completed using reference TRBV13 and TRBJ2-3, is AAGVIQSPRHLIKEKRETATLKCYPIPRHDTVYWYQQGPGQDPQFLISFYEKMQSDKGSIPDRFSAQQFSDYHSELNMSSLELGDSALYFCASSPGPDTQYFGPGTRLTVL.

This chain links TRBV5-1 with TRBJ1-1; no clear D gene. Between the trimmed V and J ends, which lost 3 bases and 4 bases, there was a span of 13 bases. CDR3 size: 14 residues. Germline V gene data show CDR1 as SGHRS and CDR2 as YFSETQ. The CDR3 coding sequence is TGCGCCAGCAGCTGGTCAGGCCCCGGCACTGAAGCTTTCTTT. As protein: CASSWSGPGTEAFF.